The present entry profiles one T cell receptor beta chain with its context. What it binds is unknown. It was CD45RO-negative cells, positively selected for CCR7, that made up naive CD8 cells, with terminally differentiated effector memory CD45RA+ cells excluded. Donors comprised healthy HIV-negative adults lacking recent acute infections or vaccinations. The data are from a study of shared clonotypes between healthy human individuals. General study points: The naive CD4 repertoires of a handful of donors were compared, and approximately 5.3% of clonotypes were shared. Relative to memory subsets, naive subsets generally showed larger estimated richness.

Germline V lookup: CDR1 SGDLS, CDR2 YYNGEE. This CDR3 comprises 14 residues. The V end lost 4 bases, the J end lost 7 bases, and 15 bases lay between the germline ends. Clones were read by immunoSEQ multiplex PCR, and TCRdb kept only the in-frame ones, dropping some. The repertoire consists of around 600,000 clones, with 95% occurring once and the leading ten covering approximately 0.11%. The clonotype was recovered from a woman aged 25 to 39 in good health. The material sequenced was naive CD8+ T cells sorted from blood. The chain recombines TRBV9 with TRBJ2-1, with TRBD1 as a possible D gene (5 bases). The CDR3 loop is CASSPPRGINEQFF. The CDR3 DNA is TGTGCCAGCAGCCCCCCTAGGGGTATTAATGAGCAGTTCTTC.